Below, 3 T cell receptor beta chains from the same sample are listed, as sequenced in a study of blood T cell repertoires in COVID-19 (dated by TCRdb to the early 2020s). Receptors were amplified or captured by the immunoSEQ multiplex PCR assay. TCRdb retrieved this table from immuneACCESS and kept in-frame rearrangements only. Not all clones are present; in checked studies, unresolved V genes account for under half, and no reason is known for the remainder. For this sample there are about 55,000 clones; approximately 90% appear just once. The ten largest clonotypes hold 11% to 15% of the sample. The sample comprised peripheral blood. The receptors shown here come from a man in his sixties or seventies with acute or convalescent COVID-19.

This clone appeared a few times. The chain recombines TRBV24-1 with TRBJ2-2; a possible D gene is TRBD1 (5 bases). Germline CDR1 reads KGHDR; CDR2 reads SFDVKD. The CDR3 length is 18 residues. The germline V and J ends were trimmed by 1 base and 1 base, with 15 bases remaining between them. Here the CDR3 reads CATSDFGAVWGNTGELFF. CDR3 DNA: TGTGCCACCAGTGATTTTGGGGCGGTGTGGGGGAACACCGGGGAGCTGTTTTTT.

V gene TRBV4-2 combines with J gene TRBJ1-4; D possibly corresponds to TRBD1 (5 bases). Looked up from germline, CDR1 is LGHNA and CDR2 is YNFKEQ. V lost 0 bases to trimming and J lost 10 bases, with 15 bases between them. This CDR3 is built from 15 residues. CDR3 protein: CASSQDGVGGGKLFF. The CDR3 DNA follows: TGTGCCAGCAGCCAAGACGGGGTTGGGGGAGGAAAACTGTTTTTT.

The chain recombines TRBV9 with TRBJ2-5; 14 bases line up with TRBD2. Germline V gene lookup returns CDR1 SGDLS and CDR2 YYNGEE. The CDR3 covers 15 residues. The V segment lost 0 bases and the J segment 5 bases; nucleotides outside the gene matches: 0. The CDR3 DNA follows: TGTGCCAGCAGCGTAGGGACTAGCGGGGGGGAGACCCAGTACTTC. Its protein is CASSVGTSGGETQYF.